A single sample gave rise to the 27 T cell receptor beta chains below, sequenced in a study of metastatic and nonmetastatic thyroid tumors. All patients were untreated before thyroid surgery. TCRdb reassembled clones from the PCR reads with MiXCR. The table includes roughly 70,000 clones, around 19% detected once. Sequencing was performed on blood. The receptors shown here come from a female donor with papillary thyroid cancer or a benign thyroid nodule (not recorded which). Some clones in this sample may be carry-over from other donors' samples.

This clone was observed many times. CDR3 DNA: TGTGCCAGCAGCCCGATCCCGACTAGCGGAAGCACAGATACGCAGTATTTT. It is translated as CASSPIPTSGSTDTQYF. The rearrangement links TRBV11-1 to TRBJ2-3, with 9 bases aligning to TRBD2. J lost 0 bases, V lost 5 bases, and 9 bases had no gene match. This CDR3 comprises 17 residues. Per the germline V gene, CDR1 is SGHAT and CDR2 is FQDESV (reference sequence).

This clone was recorded at least ten times. The CDR3 nucleotides read TGTGCCACCAGCCGAGCCCGAACTAGCGGGAGGAACGAGCAGTACTTC. Translating gives CATSRARTSGRNEQYF. This sequence joins TRBV15 and TRBJ2-7; TRBD2 aligns across 12 bases. J gave up 5 bases and V 5 bases, and 10 bases lay outside the gene matches. The germline CDR1 and CDR2 sequences are LNHNV and YYDKDF (reference sequence). The CDR3 spans 16 residues.

This clone has at least ten counts. The genes are TRBV30 and TRBJ1-2; D ambiguous. The germline V gene has CDR1 GTSNPN and CDR2 SVGIG (reference sequence). V was pared by 0 bases and J by 8 bases, with 13 bases between. This CDR3 has 13 residues. The DNA for the CDR3 is TGTGCCTGGAGTGTACCCGCGCTGGGGGGCTACACCTTC. This translates into CAWSVPALGGYTF.

The chain joins TRBV28 to TRBJ2-3; possibly TRBD1 for D (5 bases). This CDR3 comprises 15 residues. Trimming pared 7 bases from V and 4 bases from J, leaving 18 bases between. The germline V gene encodes CDR1 MDHEN and CDR2 SYDVKM. CDR3 region: CASIKTVVGPDTQYF. The CDR3 bases are TGTGCCAGCATCAAGACAGTGGTAGGGCCAGATACGCAGTATTTT.

This clone has a count of ten or more. The V and J genes are TRBV30 and TRBJ2-3, with D tentatively TRBD2 (7 bases). The germline V and J ends were trimmed by 0 bases and 2 bases, with 9 bases remaining between them. CDR3 size: 14 residues. CDR1 and CDR2 from the germline V gene are GTSNPN and SVGIG (reference sequence). The CDR3 coding sequence is TGTGCCTGGAGTGTACGGGGGGCCACAGATACGCAGTATTTT. Protein product: CAWSVRGATDTQYF.

This clone was picked up many times. This chain joins TRBV24-1 and TRBJ2-2, with TRBD2 matching over 12 bases. The CDR3 length is 16 residues. CDR1 and CDR2 from the germline V gene are KGHDR and SFDVKD. The ends lost 2 bases at V and 6 bases at J; junction bases unmatched: 3. This CDR3 is CATSDWASGRAGELFF. The CDR3 nucleotides are TGTGCCACCAGTGATTGGGCTAGCGGGAGGGCCGGGGAGCTGTTTTTT.

The chain links TRBV11-3 to TRBJ1-6, with 9 bases lining up with TRBD1. The CDR3 sequence is 14 residues long. Germline-derived CDR1 and CDR2 are SGHNT and YENEEA. The V segment lost 1 base and the J segment 8 bases; nucleotides outside the gene matches: 0. CDR3 sequence (DNA): TGTGCCAGCAGCTTAGGGACAGGGGATTCACCCCTCCACTTT. This sequence encodes CASSLGTGDSPLHF.

This clone has only a few counts. The V gene is TRBV10-3, the J gene TRBJ1-1, with TRBD1 identical over 10 bases. Germline lookup yields CDR1 ENHRY and CDR2 SYGVKD. Germline trimming cut 6 bases from V and 1 base from J; bases unmatched to any gene: 5. This CDR3 is built from 15 residues. The CDR3 bases are TGTGCCATCAGCGGGACAGGGGCCCCGAACACTGAAGCTTTCTTT. This codes for CAISGTGAPNTEAFF.

The chain combines TRBV5-1 with TRBJ2-1; 9 bases agree with TRBD2. After removal of 0 bases from V and 6 bases from J, the junction contained 4 bases not matched to a gene. Germline V gene lookup returns CDR1 SGHRS and CDR2 YFSETQ. This CDR3 is built from 15 residues. The CDR3 region has the DNA TGCGCCAGCAGCTTGGTTAGCGGGAGTCGCAATGAGCAGTTCTTC. Its translation: CASSLVSGSRNEQFF. The full variable domain, its missing parts supplied by reference TRBV5-1 and TRBJ2-1, is KAGVTQTPRYLIKTRGQQVTLSCSPISGHRSVSWYQQTPGQGLQFLFEYFSETQRNKGNFPGRFSGRQFSNSRSEMNVSTLELGDSALYLCASSLVSGSRNEQFFGPGTRLTVL.

This clone occurred many times. The chain links TRBV6-1 to TRBJ2-7, with 9 bases lining up with TRBD1. This CDR3 comprises 16 residues. Germline assignment: CDR1 MNHNS and CDR2 SASEGT. J was trimmed by 4 bases and V by 6 bases; bases with no gene match: 13. CDR3 coding DNA: TGTGCCAGCAGAACCCAGGACAGGGGCTTTCTGTACGAGCAGTACTTC. It is translated as CASRTQDRGFLYEQYF.

This clone was picked up many times. Other DNA sequences in the same sample also yield this CDR3. The V and J genes are TRBV11-2 and TRBJ1-2; tentatively, D is TRBD1 (6 bases). Germline CDR1 reads SGHAT; CDR2 reads FQNNGV. The CDR3 totals 14 residues. Trimming removed 5 bases from V and 4 bases from J, with 14 bases in between. The CDR3 loop is CASSPPGAGYGYTF. The CDR3 DNA is TGTGCCAGCAGCCCCCCAGGGGCTGGCTATGGCTACACCTTC.

This clone has a count of ten or more. V usage is TRBV6-1 and J usage is TRBJ1-5; TRBD1 aligns across 7 bases. The CDR3 contains 15 residues. Germline V gene sequence: CDR1 MNHNS, CDR2 SASEGT. Germline trimming cut 4 bases from V and 7 bases from J; bases unmatched to any gene: 10. CDR3 nucleotide sequence: TGTGCCAGCAGTGCATCTACCCAGGGGGGCCAGCCCCAGCATTTT. It specifies CASSASTQGGQPQHF.

This clone has ten or more counts. The rearrangement joins TRBV5-4 to TRBJ2-7; the match to TRBD2 covers 10 bases. Looked up from germline, CDR1 is SGHNT and CDR2 is YYREEE (reference sequence). Unmatched junction bases numbered 2, after V lost 2 bases and J lost 0 bases. This CDR3 contains 15 residues. The CDR3 bases are TGTGCCAGCAGCTTAGCGGGAGGGCTCTCCTACGAGCAGTACTTC. This translates into CASSLAGGLSYEQYF. Full variable domain (outside the CDR3, taken from reference TRBV5-4 and TRBJ2-7): ETGVTQSPTHLIKTRGQQVTLRCSSQSGHNTVSWYQQALGQGPQFIFQYYREEENGRGNFPPRFSGLQFPNYSSELNVNALELDDSALYLCASSLAGGLSYEQYFGPGTRLTVT.

In this sample, this clone turned up many times. This rearrangement joins TRBV20-1 to TRBJ1-6; TRBD1 aligns across 7 bases. CDR3 length equals 17 residues. The V gene end was trimmed by 0 bases and the J gene end by 0 bases; junction bases not matched to a gene: 5. Per germline, CDR1 DFQATT and CDR2 SNEGSKA (reference sequence). In nucleotides, the CDR3 is TGCAGTGCTAGAGACAGACAGGGTAGCTCCTATAATTCACCCCTCCACTTT. The encoded protein is CSARDRQGSSYNSPLHF.

This clone was seen many times. The chain couples TRBV15 to TRBJ2-2; D not resolved. Germline V gives CDR1 LNHNV, CDR2 YYDKDF (reference sequence). Trimming stripped 4 bases from V and 3 bases from J, with 0 bases between. There are 11 residues in the CDR3. The CDR3 region is CATSNTGELFF. In DNA, the CDR3 is TGTGCCACCAGCAACACCGGGGAGCTGTTTTTT.

This chain links TRBV4-3 with TRBJ1-5, with a possible D match to TRBD1 (5 bases). The V gene lost 2 bases and the J gene lost 3 bases, with 11 bases spanning the gap. Per germline, CDR1 LGHNA and CDR2 YSLEER. The CDR3 is 15 residues long. CDR3 in amino acids: CASSQNRQINQPQHF. The CDR3 nucleotides read TGCGCCAGCAGCCAAAACAGACAGATCAATCAGCCCCAGCATTTT.

The chain joins TRBV30 to TRBJ2-1, with 8 bases matching TRBD2. The CDR3 has 13 amino acids. The V segment lost 4 bases and the J segment 3 bases; nucleotides outside the gene matches: 2. The germline V gene encodes CDR1 GTSNPN and CDR2 SVGIG (reference sequence). CDR3 sequence reads: CAWKAGVYNEQFF. The CDR3 DNA reads TGTGCCTGGAAAGCGGGGGTCTACAATGAGCAGTTCTTC.

This clone has ten or more counts. The chain links TRBV10-3 to TRBJ1-2; 10 bases are shared with TRBD1. This CDR3 has 14 residues. The V gene end was trimmed by 4 bases and the J gene end by 6 bases; junction bases not matched to a gene: 5. Germline-derived CDR1 and CDR2 are ENHRY and SYGVKD. The CDR3 sequence is CAISVGQGSDGYTF. Here the CDR3 DNA reads TGTGCCATCAGTGTGGGACAGGGGAGCGATGGCTACACCTTC.

Ten or more counts support this clone. The chain employs TRBV11-2 and TRBJ1-2, with no clear D. CDR3 length: 13 amino acids. Germline V gives CDR1 SGHAT, CDR2 FQNNGV. The ends were cut back, 1 base at V and 6 bases at J, with 9 bases in the middle. The CDR3 region is CASSLGTADGYTF. The CDR3 DNA follows: TGTGCCAGCAGCTTAGGGACGGCGGATGGCTACACCTTC.

This clone was observed many times. This chain uses TRBV9 with TRBJ2-7, with TRBD2 matching 10 bases. With V trimmed by 0 bases and J by 4 bases, 7 bases remained unmatched. Germline-derived CDR1 and CDR2 are SGDLS and YYNGEE. This CDR3 has 16 residues. CDR3 nucleotides: TGTGCCAGCAGCGTAGTAATGGGACTAGCGCGGTACGAGCAGTACTTC. Translated, it gives CASSVVMGLARYEQYF. Complete variable domain (other parts from reference TRBV9 and TRBJ2-7): DSGVTQTPKHLITATGQRVTLRCSPRSGDLSVYWYQQSLDQGLQFLIQYYNGEERAKGNILERFSAQQFPDLHSELNLSSLELGDSALYFCASSVVMGLARYEQYFGPGTRLTVT.

This clone was picked up many times. The CDR3 loop reads CSVEVTGQGTEAFF. The CDR3 bases are TGCAGCGTTGAAGTAACGGGACAGGGCACTGAAGCTTTCTTT. The chain is built from TRBV29-1 and TRBJ1-1, with TRBD1 identical over 9 bases. This CDR3 has 14 residues. V was pared by 1 base and J by 4 bases, with 4 bases of the junction left unmatched. CDR1 SQVTM and CDR2 ANQGSEA come from the germline V gene.

This clone was detected only a few times. The chain combines TRBV5-4 with TRBJ2-3; TRBD2 matches 9 bases. Per germline, CDR1 SGHNT and CDR2 YYREEE (reference sequence). This CDR3 contains 16 residues. Trimming removed 0 bases from V and 1 base from J; junction bases left unmatched: 3. CDR3 loop: CASSLVRTSGTDTQYF. CDR3 nucleotides: TGTGCCAGCAGCTTGGTAAGGACTAGCGGCACAGATACGCAGTATTTT.

The chain links TRBV30 to TRBJ2-1; 7 bases agree with TRBD2. Germline V gives CDR1 GTSNPN, CDR2 SVGIG (reference sequence). The CDR3 length is 16 residues. With V trimmed by 3 bases and J by 5 bases, 13 bases remained unmatched. The CDR3 DNA is TGTGCCTGGAGGGAACGGGGTCTAGCGGTAAACAATGAGCAGTTCTTC. Translating it yields CAWRERGLAVNNEQFF.

Ten or more counts support this clone. CDR3 amino acids: CASSGPGLSYEQYF. In DNA, the CDR3 is TGTGCCAGCAGCGGACCAGGACTCTCCTACGAGCAGTACTTC. This chain links TRBV7-2 with TRBJ2-7; D might be TRBD2 (5 bases). Germline V CDR1 and CDR2: SGHTA, FQGNSA. Trimming stripped 5 bases from V and 0 bases from J, with 11 bases between. The CDR3 spans 14 residues.

This clone was picked up many times. This could be a read error, since a much larger clone is one nucleotide away. The V and J genes are TRBV7-9 and TRBJ2-7; D not certain. Between the trimmed V and J ends, which lost 4 bases and 0 bases, there was a span of 4 bases. The V gene's germline CDR1 is SEHNR and CDR2 FQNEAQ (reference sequence). The CDR3 is 12 residues long. CDR3 in amino acids: CASSSSSYEQYF. CDR3 nucleotide sequence: TGTGCCAGCAGCTCGAGCTCCTACGAGCAGTACTTC.

This clone was picked up many times. This rearrangement joins TRBV15 to TRBJ2-1, with D perhaps assigned TRBD1 or TRBD2 (5 bases each). V was clipped by 5 bases and J by 12 bases, with 20 bases between them. CDR1 and CDR2 (germline): LNHNV, YYDKDF (reference sequence). The CDR3 spans 14 residues. CDR3 protein: CATSDRQGDGGQFF. The CDR3 nucleotides read TGTGCCACCAGCGATCGACAAGGGGATGGAGGGCAGTTCTTC. Together with reference TRBV15 and TRBJ2-1, the CDR3 gives the full variable domain: DAMVIQNPRYQVTQFGKPVTLSCSQTLNHNVMYWYQQKSSQAPKLLFHYYDKDFNNEADTPDNFQSRRPNTSFCFLDIRSPGLGDTAMYLCATSDRQGDGGQFFGPGTRLTVL.

On this clone: A much larger clone is a single base away; this may be a read error. The CDR3 region is CASSVSNTEAFF. The DNA of the CDR3 is TGTGCCAGCAGCGTATCAAACACTGAAGCTTTCTTT. The chain combines TRBV9 with TRBJ1-1; D is undetermined. The CDR3 loop spans 12 amino acids. The germline V gene has CDR1 SGDLS and CDR2 YYNGEE. Trimming pared 1 base from V and 2 bases from J, leaving 3 bases between.